Described below is a single TCR beta chain sequence and its context. Its antigen remains unknown. The entry originates in a study of shared clonotypes between healthy human individuals. General study findings and limits: The study found about 4.6% of naive CD4 clonotypes shared across a handful of donors. Sequencing of the sorted subsets was shown by rarefaction to be incomplete despite large depth.

The study enrolled healthy HIV-negative adults without recent acute infections or vaccinations as donors. The V gene end was trimmed by 7 bases and the J gene end by 7 bases; junction bases not matched to a gene: 18. There are 15 residues in the CDR3. The germline CDR1 and CDR2 sequences are SQVTM and ANQGSEA. Clones were read by immunoSEQ multiplex PCR, and TCRdb kept only the in-frame ones, dropping some. The table shows some 660,000 clones, with 73% occurring only once. This sequence was found in a woman aged 30 to 39 in good health. V gene TRBV29-1 combines with J gene TRBJ2-5; 7 bases agree with TRBD2. Sequences were obtained from memory CD4+ T cells sorted from blood. Subset of the sample: CD45RA-negative fraction. DNA for the CDR3: TGCAGCGCTAACCCCCAGGGAGGTCCGGGAGGGACCCAGTACTTC. Translated, it gives CSANPQGGPGGTQYF.